A selection of T cell receptor beta chains follows, all from one sample in a study of Graves' ophthalmopathy and Graves' hyperthyroidism. MiXCR, applied by TCRdb to the multiplex PCR reads, yields one record per CDR3 protein. The data hold about 600,000 distinct CDR3 sequences, with about two fifths observed a single time. Source material: peripheral blood or thyroid tissue (not recorded which). Receptors originate from an adult man with Graves' hyperthyroidism. Each CDR3 is given with its conserved first and last residue. The D gene is left open where the match is weak. Rows give clone size only sometimes, using once, few, many, or a class for an expanded clone.

size: many; J: TRBJ2-7; V: TRBV29-1; D: TRBD1; DNA: TGCAGCGGTGCACCGGGACAGGGGGCCTACGAGCAGTACTTC; CDR3: CSGAPGQGAYEQYF
size: many; J: TRBJ2-5; V: TRBV12-3/TRBV12-4; D: TRBD1; DNA: TGTGCCAGCAGTTTAGCCACGGGACAGGGTGGCGAGACCCAGTACTTC; CDR3: CASSLATGQGGETQYF
size: NA; J: TRBJ2-7; V: TRBV7-9; D: TRBD1; DNA: TGTGCCAGCAGTGGGACAGGGGGGTATTACGAGCAGTACTTC; CDR3: CASSGTGGYYEQYF
size: many; J: TRBJ2-5; V: TRBV15; D: TRBD2; DNA: TGTGCCACCAGCGTAGGACTAGCGGGGGGGCAAGAGACCCAGTACTTC; CDR3: CATSVGLAGGQETQYF
size: many; J: TRBJ1-2; V: TRBV19; D: TRBD1; DNA: TGTGCCAGTAGTATGGGGACAGCCTATGGCTACACCTTC; CDR3: CASSMGTAYGYTF
size: many; J: TRBJ2-7; V: TRBV5-6; D: NA; DNA: TGTGCCAGCAGCTTGGGGGAAGCCGAGTACGAGCAGTACTTC; CDR3: CASSLGEAEYEQYF
size: few; J: TRBJ1-2; V: TRBV6-6; D: NA; DNA: TGTGCCAGCAGTCCCCGTGTAGGGACTAACTATGGCTACACCTTC; CDR3: CASSPRVGTNYGYTF
size: few; J: TRBJ2-5; V: TRBV7-8; D: NA; DNA: TGTGCCAGCAGCTTGATCCCTAGCGTGGAGACCCAGTACTTC; CDR3: CASSLIPSVETQYF
size: NA; J: TRBJ2-3; V: TRBV7-9; D: NA; DNA: TGTGCCAGCAGCCCAGGCGTCCAGACTAGCACAGATACGCAGTATTTT; CDR3: CASSPGVQTSTDTQYF
size: few; J: TRBJ2-3; V: TRBV7-9; D: TRBD1; DNA: TGTGCCAGCAGTTGGGACAGGGATACGCAGTATTTT; CDR3: CASSWDRDTQYF
size: many; J: TRBJ2-1; V: TRBV7-8; D: NA; DNA: TGTGCCAGCAGCTTAGGACAGTCGGATGAGCAGTTCTTC; CDR3: CASSLGQSDEQFF
size: many; J: TRBJ2-5; V: TRBV29-1; D: NA; DNA: TGCAGCGTTGAAGTTCGGATTGGCCATTTGGCAGGGGGAGGTAACACCCAAGAGACCCAGTACTTC; CDR3: CSVEVRIGHLAGGGNTQETQYF
size: many; J: TRBJ1-3; V: TRBV20-1; D: TRBD1; DNA: TGCAGTGCTAGAGATTCCGACAGGGGCCCTGGAAACACCATATATTTT; CDR3: CSARDSDRGPGNTIYF
size: NA; J: TRBJ2-7; V: TRBV5-1; D: TRBD2; DNA: TGCGCCAGCAGCTTTTTGGGATCTAGCGGGACCCAGCGCGAGCAGTACTTC; CDR3: CASSFLGSSGTQREQYF
size: NA; J: TRBJ2-3; V: TRBV19; D: NA; DNA: TGTGCCAGTAGTCCCTTCTCGGGCGGGGAACACACAGATACGCAGTATTTT; CDR3: CASSPFSGGEHTDTQYF
size: few; J: TRBJ2-6; V: TRBV14; D: NA; DNA: TGTGCCAGCAGCCAAGGGGGTTGGGGGGCCAACGTCCTGACTTTC; CDR3: CASSQGGWGANVLTF
size: many; J: TRBJ2-7; V: TRBV20-1; D: NA; DNA: TGCAGTGCTAGACGAGAGGACTACGAGCAGTACTTC; CDR3: CSARREDYEQYF
size: NA; J: TRBJ1-3; V: TRBV2; D: NA; DNA: TGTGCCAGCAGTGATTTGACTAGCGGGGGCCTCGGAAACACCATATATTTT; CDR3: CASSDLTSGGLGNTIYF
size: many; J: TRBJ1-4; V: TRBV10-3; D: NA; DNA: TGTGCCATCAGCAAGGACAGAAATGAAAAACTGTTTTTT; CDR3: CAISKDRNEKLFF
size: many; J: TRBJ1-3; V: TRBV4-1; D: NA; DNA: TGCGCCAGCAATGAGGGGGACGGAAACACCATATATTTT; CDR3: CASNEGDGNTIYF
size: many; J: TRBJ1-6; V: TRBV29-1; D: NA; DNA: TGCAGCGTTTCTGGAAGGGGTGGTTCACCCCTCCACTTT; CDR3: CSVSGRGGSPLHF
size: many; J: TRBJ1-1; V: TRBV14; D: TRBD1; DNA: TGTGCCAGCAGACCCGCCACAGGGGGAAGGACTGAAGCTTTCTTT; CDR3: CASRPATGGRTEAFF
size: NA; J: TRBJ2-7; V: TRBV4-2; D: TRBD1; DNA: TGTGCCAGCAGCCAACGATGGACAGGGACCTACGAGCAGTACTTC; CDR3: CASSQRWTGTYEQYF
size: many; J: TRBJ1-2; V: TRBV5-8; D: NA; DNA: TGTGCCAGCAGCTTGGAGGTCGGTACATCCTATGGCTACACCTTC; CDR3: CASSLEVGTSYGYTF
size: NA; J: TRBJ1-6; V: TRBV7-2; D: TRBD1; DNA: TGTGCCAGCAGCAGATACAGACAGGGGGATCGGAGATCACCCCTCCACTTT; CDR3: CASSRYRQGDRRSPLHF
size: NA; J: TRBJ1-1; V: TRBV12-3/TRBV12-4; D: TRBD1; DNA: TGTGCCAGCAGTCTTACAACAACAGGGGGCGCCGACACTGAAGCTTTCTTT; CDR3: CASSLTTTGGADTEAFF
size: few; J: TRBJ2-6; V: TRBV27; D: NA; DNA: TGTGCCAGCAGTTGGGGATTCAGCTCTGGGGCCAACGTCCTGACTTTC; CDR3: CASSWGFSSGANVLTF
size: many; J: TRBJ2-7; V: TRBV25-1; D: TRBD1; DNA: TGTGCCAGCAGTCAACCCACAGGGGACGAGCAGTACTTC; CDR3: CASSQPTGDEQYF
size: few; J: TRBJ1-1; V: TRBV29-1; D: NA; DNA: TGCAGCGTGGACGGGCCCGGGACTGAAGCTTTCTTT; CDR3: CSVDGPGTEAFF
size: NA; J: TRBJ1-5; V: TRBV10-3; D: NA; DNA: TGTGCCAGCCGTGACTCCGGTGAGGTCCAGCCCCAGCATTTT; CDR3: CASRDSGEVQPQHF
size: few; J: TRBJ2-3; V: TRBV20-1; D: TRBD2; DNA: TGCAGTGCTCACACTAGCGGGACTGAAGATACGCAGTATTTT; CDR3: CSAHTSGTEDTQYF
size: NA; J: TRBJ1-3; V: TRBV6-5; D: TRBD1; DNA: TGTGCCAGCAGTGCATACAGGGGGTACTCTGGAAACACCATATATTTT; CDR3: CASSAYRGYSGNTIYF
size: many; J: TRBJ2-2; V: TRBV10-2; D: TRBD2; DNA: TGCGCCAGCAGTGTAACTAGCGGGAGGGGTTCGAACACCGGGGAGCTGTTTTTT; CDR3: CASSVTSGRGSNTGELFF
size: NA; J: TRBJ2-6; V: TRBV10-3; D: NA; DNA: TGTGCCATCAGTGAGTCTCAGGGGCCTGGGGCCAACGTCCTGACTTTC; CDR3: CAISESQGPGANVLTF
size: few; J: TRBJ2-3; V: TRBV7-3; D: NA; DNA: TGTGCCAGCAGCTTAAGTCCCCGACGCACGGATACGCAGTATTTT; CDR3: CASSLSPRRTDTQYF
size: NA; J: TRBJ1-1; V: TRBV7-2; D: TRBD1; DNA: TGTGCCAGCAGCTTCACAGGGGGAGGTTACACTGAAGCTTTCTTT; CDR3: CASSFTGGGYTEAFF
size: many; J: TRBJ2-5; V: TRBV7-9; D: TRBD1; DNA: TGTGCCAGCACGACCCGGGACAGAGAAGAGACCCAGTACTTC; CDR3: CASTTRDREETQYF
size: NA; J: TRBJ2-5; V: TRBV7-8; D: NA; DNA: TGTGCCAGCAGCTTAGAGGCAGGATTGCAAGAGACCCAGTACTTC; CDR3: CASSLEAGLQETQYF
size: many; J: TRBJ2-7; V: TRBV13; D: NA; DNA: TGTGCCAGCAGCGCAGGTGGTCTCGAGCAGTACTTC; CDR3: CASSAGGLEQYF
size: once; J: TRBJ1-4; V: TRBV19; D: TRBD1; DNA: TGTGCCAGTAGTTTCCTAACCTCGGCCGGGACAGTTAATGAAAAACTGTTTTTT; CDR3: CASSFLTSAGTVNEKLFF
size: NA; J: TRBJ2-2; V: TRBV2; D: TRBD1; DNA: TGTGCCAGCAGTGCCCGGTCCGGGACAGGGAACACCGGGGAGCTGTTTTTT; CDR3: CASSARSGTGNTGELFF
size: many; J: TRBJ1-2; V: TRBV7-9; D: TRBD1; DNA: TGTGCCAGCAGCTTGGGACAGGGGGCCGGGTATGGCTACACCTTC; CDR3: CASSLGQGAGYGYTF
size: NA; J: TRBJ2-7; V: TRBV2; D: NA; DNA: TGTGCCAGCAGCCAAGGAGTGTCCTCCGAGCAGTACTTC; CDR3: CASSQGVSSEQYF
size: NA; J: TRBJ1-5; V: TRBV28; D: NA; DNA: TGTGCCAGCAGTTCCCGGGGAGGGGCCGCCCATAGCAATCAGCCCCAGCATTTT; CDR3: CASSSRGGAAHSNQPQHF